The 19 T cell receptor beta chains in this list originate from one sample, sequenced in a study of cytomegalovirus exposure and HLA in healthy donors. The study ran its PCR with 60 Vbeta and 13 Jbeta primers. Produced via immunoSEQ multiplex PCR; TCRdb's table is partial and in-frame only. The data hold around 76,000 clones, with about 81% observed a single time. The sequenced sample was PBMCs. The receptors originated from a middle-aged woman in good health and CMV-seropositive.

Only one count was recorded for this clone. The CDR3 region has the DNA TGTGCCAGCAGTCTAGCGGGCGGTGAGCAGTTCTTC. Translated: CASSLAGGEQFF. V is TRBV28 and J is TRBJ2-1; 8 bases line up with TRBD2. Trimming took 5 bases from V and 9 from J; bases not matched to a gene: 3. The CDR3 loop spans 12 amino acids. CDR1 and CDR2 (germline): MDHEN, SYDVKM.

This CDR3 reads CASSLKGVTNSPLHF. The CDR3 DNA sequence: TGTGCCAGCAGCTTGAAGGGGGTTACTAATTCACCCCTCCACTTT. The gene calls are TRBV5-4 and TRBJ1-6, with D tentatively TRBD1 (6 bases). V dropped 1 base and J dropped 6 bases, with 11 bases sitting between them. This CDR3 contains 15 residues. Germline CDR1 and CDR2: SGHNT and YYREEE (reference sequence).

The V gene is TRBV5-6, the J gene TRBJ2-1; maybe TRBD2 (6 bases). CDR1 is SGHDT and CDR2 is YYEEEE in the germline V gene. Deletions cut 1 base from V and 1 base from J, with 12 bases between. This CDR3 has 16 residues. The CDR3 protein is CASSLLLALSYNEQFF. For the CDR3, the DNA is TGTGCCAGCAGCTTGTTGCTAGCGTTATCCTACAATGAGCAGTTCTTC.

By its share, this clone is medium-sized. The genes are TRBV4-3 and TRBJ1-4; tentative D call: TRBD1 (5 bases). Germline assignment: CDR1 LGHNA and CDR2 YSLEER. This CDR3 is built from 16 residues. Trimming left V 0 bases short and J 7 bases short, with 15 bases between. The CDR3 nucleotides read TGCGCCAGCAGCCAAGAGGTTCCAGGGATTAGTGAAAAACTGTTTTTT. It translates to CASSQEVPGISEKLFF.

This chain joins TRBV5-4 and TRBJ1-2; D is ambiguous. The CDR3 is 14 residues long. Trimming removed 2 bases at V and 0 bases at J, with 8 bases between. CDR1 SGHNT and CDR2 YYREEE come from the germline V gene (reference sequence). The CDR3 coding sequence is TGTGCCAGCAGCTTCACGGGGTCTAACTATGGCTACACCTTC. This encodes CASSFTGSNYGYTF.

The chain is built from TRBV5-6 and TRBJ2-7; 10 bases match TRBD1. J lost 4 bases, V lost 3 bases, and 4 bases had no gene match. The CDR3 is 14 amino acids. From germline, CDR1 is SGHDT and CDR2 YYEEEE. In DNA form, the CDR3 reads TGTGCCAGCAGCTCCGGGACAGGGGTTTACGAGCAGTACTTC. Its translation is CASSSGTGVYEQYF.

This clone came up once. The chain carries TRBV5-1 and TRBJ1-4; 7 bases match TRBD1. V dropped 0 bases and J dropped 5; count of bases not matched to a gene: 4. This CDR3 has 15 residues. CDR1 and CDR2 from the germline V gene are SGHRS and YFSETQ. CDR3 nucleotide sequence: TGCGCCAGCAGCTTGGCCGGACAGGCGAATGAAAAACTGTTTTTT. Translating it yields CASSLAGQANEKLFF.

This clone was detected a few times. This chain joins TRBV6-1 and TRBJ1-2; possible D gene TRBD1, 5 bases. CDR3 size: 14 residues. Germline-derived CDR1 and CDR2 are MNHNS and SASEGT. V lost 7 bases and J lost 3, with 15 bases in between. The CDR3 bases are TGTGCCAGCACCCGACTGGGAGGGGACTATGGCTACACCTTC. Translated: CASTRLGGDYGYTF.

V usage is TRBV4-3 and J usage is TRBJ1-2, with 8 bases lining up with TRBD1. Per the germline V gene, CDR1 is LGHNA and CDR2 is YSLEER. The CDR3 runs 14 residues. Trimming cost V 1 base and J 6 bases; bases outside gene matches: 4. The chain's CDR3 is CASSQGTGWNGYTF. The CDR3 DNA follows: TGCGCCAGCAGCCAAGGGACAGGGTGGAATGGCTACACCTTC.

The rearrangement links TRBV9 to TRBJ2-3; D perhaps matches TRBD2 (6 bases). There are 15 residues in the CDR3. The germline gives CDR1 SGDLS, CDR2 YYNGEE. Trimming removed 0 bases at V and 4 bases at J, with 12 bases between. DNA of the CDR3: TGTGCCAGCAGCGTAGAAGTGGGAGGCCCAGATACGCAGTATTTT. Translation gives CASSVEVGGPDTQYF.

This chain links TRBV29-1 with TRBJ1-2; D might be TRBD1 (5 bases). CDR1 SQVTM and CDR2 ANQGSEA come from the germline V gene. V was trimmed by 4 bases and J by 1 base, leaving 10 bases between them. The CDR3 spans 13 residues. In nucleotides, the CDR3 is TGCAGCGTTGGACAGCAAGTTAACTATGGCTACACCTTC. Translation: CSVGQQVNYGYTF.

This clone was seen a few times. The CDR3 DNA follows: TGTGCCAGCAGTTACCCTAGGGGGGGCCCCGGAACCCAGTACTTC. Its translation is CASSYPRGGPGTQYF. V gene TRBV6-6 combines with J gene TRBJ2-5, with a tentative D call TRBD2 (7 bases). V lost 2 bases and J lost 8, with 18 bases in between. CDR3 length: 15 amino acids. Germline CDR1 and CDR2: MNHNY and SVGAGI (reference sequence).

The J gene is TRBJ1-1, the V gene TRBV18; a possible D gene is TRBD1 (6 bases). Trimming took off 2 bases at V and 0 bases at J, with 7 bases between the two ends. CDR3 length: 14 amino acids. Germline V CDR1 and CDR2: KGHSH, LQKENI. The CDR3 DNA reads TGTGCCAGCTCACCAGGACAGCTGAACACTGAAGCTTTCTTT. Encoded protein: CASSPGQLNTEAFF. The whole variable domain, remainder taken from reference TRBV18 and TRBJ1-1, is NAGVMQNPRHLVRRRGQEARLRCSPMKGHSHVYWYRQLPEEGLKFMVYLQKENIIDESGMPKERFSAEFPKEGPSILRIQQVVRGDSAAYFCASSPGQLNTEAFFGQGTRLTVV.

The J gene is TRBJ2-1, the V gene TRBV4-2, with TRBD2 as a possible D gene (5 bases). Germline CDR1 and CDR2: LGHNA and YNFKEQ. CDR3 size: 16 residues. V lost 2 bases and J 6 bases, leaving 17 bases between the germline ends. The CDR3 sequence: CASSQPGIRGLNEQFF. Written as DNA, the CDR3 is TGTGCCAGCAGCCAACCGGGGATCCGAGGGCTCAATGAGCAGTTCTTC.

This clone qualifies as medium-sized. The rearrangement joins TRBV7-2 to TRBJ2-3; TRBD2 matches 9 bases. Germline assignment: CDR1 SGHTA and CDR2 FQGNSA. This CDR3 is built from 16 residues. V trimming: 5 bases; J trimming: 2 bases; junction bases outside the gene matches: 8. The CDR3 loop reads CASSQVAGGPTDTQYF. CDR3 coding DNA: TGTGCCAGCAGCCAGGTGGCGGGGGGGCCCACAGATACGCAGTATTTT.

This clone has a single count. This sequence joins TRBV28 and TRBJ2-5; possible D gene TRBD2, 6 bases. This CDR3 has 14 residues. V was trimmed by 6 bases and J by 0 bases, leaving 11 bases between them. Germline CDR1 is MDHEN and CDR2 is SYDVKM. CDR3 bases: TGTGCCAGCAGCGGGGGAACGTACCAAGAGACCCAGTACTTC. It specifies CASSGGTYQETQYF.

This rearrangement joins TRBV30 to TRBJ1-2; D call uncertain. Trimming pared 3 bases from V and 2 bases from J, leaving 7 bases between. The CDR3 loop spans 12 amino acids. Germline assignment: CDR1 GTSNPN and CDR2 SVGIG (reference sequence). The CDR3 region has the DNA TGTGCCTGGAGCCCGCGCAACTATGGCTACACCTTC. Translation: CAWSPRNYGYTF. The full variable domain, rest sourced from reference TRBV30 and TRBJ1-2, is SQTIHQWPATLVQPVGSPLSLECTVEGTSNPNLYWYRQAAGRGLQLLFYSVGIGQISSEVPQNLSASRPQDRQFILSSKKLLLSDSGFYLCAWSPRNYGYTFGSGTRLTVV.

V gene TRBV27 combines with J gene TRBJ2-7; TRBD2 aligns across 9 bases. Germline assignment: CDR1 MNHEY and CDR2 SMNVEV (reference sequence). The CDR3 covers 18 residues. J gave up 0 bases and V 5 bases, and 14 bases lay outside the gene matches. The CDR3 nucleotides read TGTGCCAGCAGTCTTAGGCGTAGCGGGGGCGCAAGCTCCTACGAGCAGTACTTC. This encodes CASSLRRSGGASSYEQYF.

The chain links TRBV30 to TRBJ2-1; 10 bases agree with TRBD2. CDR1 is GTSNPN and CDR2 is SVGIG in the germline V gene (reference sequence). CDR3 length equals 15 residues. V trimming: 0 bases; J trimming: 7 bases; junction bases outside the gene matches: 6. The CDR3 nucleotides read TGTGCCTGGAGTGTGGCTAGCGGGGGTGATAATGAGCAGTTCTTC. This codes for CAWSVASGGDNEQFF.